Sequencing of this T cell receptor beta chain was carried out in a study of cytomegalovirus exposure and HLA in healthy donors. Study-wide context: The 95 to 150 validation repertoires, a later analysis reported, used the same platform as the approximately 700 first-cohort repertoires.

Some clones are missing from TCRdb's copy, which holds only in-frame ones; the method was immunoSEQ multiplex PCR. The table records about 130,000 clones, roughly nine tenths of them present only once. Study outcomes and limitations: Overall, 164 TCR beta chains were annotated as cytomegalovirus-associated.

Points on this clone: Its antigen remains unidentified.

V lost 3 bases and J 2 bases, leaving 14 bases between the germline ends. Germline CDR1 MDHEN, CDR2 SYDVKM. The CDR3 covers 15 residues. The chain uses TRBV28 and TRBJ2-7; D is perhaps TRBD2 (6 bases). This TCR was recovered from a woman aged 18 to 35 in good health and CMV-seronegative. Material for sequencing was PBMCs. CDR3 bases: TGTGCCAGCAGTTTCCGGGACTCCCGGGCCTACGAGCAGTACTTC. Its protein product is CASSFRDSRAYEQYF.